This TCR beta chain was captured in a study of blood T cells in healthy people across ages. Findings and caveats of the study: Bulk PBMC profiling left naive and antigen-experienced comparisons inconclusive. Unknown CMV status may confound age-related changes in expanded clones.

Alongside a J-beta primer mix, a sample-barcoded 5' primer served in a second PCR lasting about 7 to 11 cycles. TCRdb reanalysed the 5' RACE reads using MiXCR and keeps one entry per CDR3 protein. The sample carries fewer than 1,000,000 distinct CDR3 sequences, under 55% recorded once. The table lists this clonotype with a few counts. Its antigen is undetermined. What was sequenced was blood. The clonotype originates from a man aged 55 to 70 in good health.

The CDR3 loop is CASSLEPIGATEAFF. CDR3 DNA: TGCGCCAGCAGCTTGGAACCTATCGGGGCCACTGAAGCTTTCTTT. The chain recombines TRBV5-1 with TRBJ1-1; tentative D call: TRBD1 (5 bases). Deletions cut 0 bases from V and 4 bases from J, with 13 bases between. CDR3 length equals 15 residues. CDR1 SGHRS and CDR2 YFSETQ come from the germline V gene. The variable domain in full, completed from reference TRBV5-1 and TRBJ1-1, reads KAGVTQTPRYLIKTRGQQVTLSCSPISGHRSVSWYQQTPGQGLQFLFEYFSETQRNKGNFPGRFSGRQFSNSRSEMNVSTLELGDSALYLCASSLEPIGATEAFFGQGTRLTVV.